This T cell receptor beta chain derives from a study of Tregs in tolerant kidney transplant recipients. Overall study: An approximately three-day belatacept mixed lymphocyte reaction, sometimes plus 5-day graft donor restimulation, preceded CD4+CD25+CD127- sorting. Antibodies separated recipient from donor cells.

About this clone: The antigen is undetermined.

The method was immunoSEQ multiplex PCR; TCRdb's version includes in-frame clones alone and lacks a portion of them. This table holds some 20,000 clones, about two thirds found once. CDR3 size: 12 residues. Germline V gene sequence: CDR1 LNHDA, CDR2 SQIVND (reference sequence). Trimming removed 5 bases at V and 7 bases at J, with 11 bases between. This rearrangement joins TRBV19 to TRBJ2-5; D is unresolved. The sequence was collected from a human donor in good health. The sequenced material came from Tregs from blood cultured with allogeneic cells. The DNA for the CDR3 is TGTGCCAGTAGTTTCGGGCGCGGGACCCAGTACTTC. Translated, it gives CASSFGRGTQYF.